This T cell receptor (beta chain) was captured by sequencing in a study of T cell responses to AZD1222 COVID-19 vaccine. General study findings and limits: Breadth and depth of Spike-specific TCRs rose after two AZD1222 doses. Among AZD1222 vaccinees, only 5 to 7 were seropositive at baseline. Samples come after the peak T cell response, not at day 14. Donor demographics were predominantly white British with a female majority; clonal diversity may be underestimated.

Comment on this clone: Its target is unknown. Other DNA sequences within the sample encode an identical CDR3.

Repertoires were generated with immunoSEQ multiplex PCR, while TCRdb's copy carries only in-frame clones and drops some. This sample yields some 280,000 clones, of which about 94% are seen a single time; 0.55% belongs to the top ten. This receptor was obtained from an adult who received the AZD1222 COVID-19 vaccine. This specimen consisted of peripheral blood, obtained 28 days after the second AZD1222 dose.

The CDR3 loop reads CASSGNEQYF. CDR3 DNA: TGTGCCAGCAGCGGGAACGAGCAGTACTTC. V is TRBV7-9 and J is TRBJ2-7; D is unresolved. This CDR3 has 10 amino acids. The V gene lost 5 bases and the J gene lost 5 bases, with 4 bases spanning the gap. CDR1 is SEHNR and CDR2 is FQNEAQ in the germline V gene (reference sequence).